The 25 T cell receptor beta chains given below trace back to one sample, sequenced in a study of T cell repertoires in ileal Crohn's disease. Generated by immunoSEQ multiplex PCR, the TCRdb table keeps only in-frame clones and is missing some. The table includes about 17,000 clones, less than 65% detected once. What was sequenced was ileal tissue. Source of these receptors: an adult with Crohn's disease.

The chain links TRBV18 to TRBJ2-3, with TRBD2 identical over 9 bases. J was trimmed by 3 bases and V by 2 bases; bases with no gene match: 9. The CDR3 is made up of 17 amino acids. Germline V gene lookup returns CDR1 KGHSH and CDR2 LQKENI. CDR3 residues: CASSPGVSGRRTDTQYF. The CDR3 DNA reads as TGTGCCAGCTCACCAGGAGTGAGCGGGAGGAGAACAGATACGCAGTATTTT. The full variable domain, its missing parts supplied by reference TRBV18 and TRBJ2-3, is NAGVMQNPRHLVRRRGQEARLRCSPMKGHSHVYWYRQLPEEGLKFMVYLQKENIIDESGMPKERFSAEFPKEGPSILRIQQVVRGDSAAYFCASSPGVSGRRTDTQYFGPGTRLTVL.

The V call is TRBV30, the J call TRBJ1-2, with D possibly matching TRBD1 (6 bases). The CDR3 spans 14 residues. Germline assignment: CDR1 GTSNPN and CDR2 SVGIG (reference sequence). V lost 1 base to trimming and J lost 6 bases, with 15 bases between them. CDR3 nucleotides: TGTGCCTGGAGTGATCAGGTACAGGGACATGGCTACACCTTC. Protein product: CAWSDQVQGHGYTF.

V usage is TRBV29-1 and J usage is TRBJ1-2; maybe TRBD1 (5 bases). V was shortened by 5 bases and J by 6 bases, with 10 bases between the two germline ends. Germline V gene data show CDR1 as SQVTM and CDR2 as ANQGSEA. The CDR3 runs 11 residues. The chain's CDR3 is CSVQGENGYTF. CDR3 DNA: TGCAGCGTTCAGGGCGAAAATGGCTACACCTTC.

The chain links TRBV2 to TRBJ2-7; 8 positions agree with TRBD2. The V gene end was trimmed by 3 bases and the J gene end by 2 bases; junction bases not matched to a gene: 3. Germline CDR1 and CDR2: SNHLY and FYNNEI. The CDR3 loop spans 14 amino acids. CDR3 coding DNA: TGTGCCAGCAGTGAGGATAGCGGGGCCTACGAGCAGTACTTC. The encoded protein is CASSEDSGAYEQYF.

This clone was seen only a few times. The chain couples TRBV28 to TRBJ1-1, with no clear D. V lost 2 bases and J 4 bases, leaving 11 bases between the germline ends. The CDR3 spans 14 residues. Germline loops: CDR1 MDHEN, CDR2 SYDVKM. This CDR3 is CASSLGRAGTEAFF. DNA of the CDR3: TGTGCCAGCAGTTTAGGGCGGGCGGGCACTGAAGCTTTCTTT. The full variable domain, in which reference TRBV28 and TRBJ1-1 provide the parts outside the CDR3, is DVKVTQSSRYLVKRTGEKVFLECVQDMDHENMFWYRQDPGLGLRLIYFSYDVKMKEKGDIPEGYSVSREKKERFSLILESASTNQTSMYLCASSLGRAGTEAFFGQGTRLTVV.

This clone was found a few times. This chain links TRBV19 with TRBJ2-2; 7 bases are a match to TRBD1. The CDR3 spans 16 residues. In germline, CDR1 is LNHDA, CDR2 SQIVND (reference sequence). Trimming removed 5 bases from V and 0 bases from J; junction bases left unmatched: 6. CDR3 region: CASSVGQVSNTGELFF. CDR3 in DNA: TGTGCCAGTAGTGTAGGACAGGTCTCGAACACCGGGGAGCTGTTTTTT.

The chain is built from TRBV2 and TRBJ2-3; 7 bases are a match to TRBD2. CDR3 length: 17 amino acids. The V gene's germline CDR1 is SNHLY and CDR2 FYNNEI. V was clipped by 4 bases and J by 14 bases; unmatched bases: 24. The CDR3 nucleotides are TGTGCCAGCAGTGTCGTTTCACCAAGTCACCGCGGGGGAGAGGGGTATTTT. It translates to CASSVVSPSHRGGEGYF.

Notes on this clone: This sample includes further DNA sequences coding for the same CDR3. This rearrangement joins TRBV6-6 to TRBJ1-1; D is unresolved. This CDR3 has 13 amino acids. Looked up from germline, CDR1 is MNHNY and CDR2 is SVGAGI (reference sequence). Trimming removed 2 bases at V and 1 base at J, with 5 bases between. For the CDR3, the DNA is TGTGCCAGCAGTTACGGGCAGAACACTGAAGCTTTCTTT. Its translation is CASSYGQNTEAFF.

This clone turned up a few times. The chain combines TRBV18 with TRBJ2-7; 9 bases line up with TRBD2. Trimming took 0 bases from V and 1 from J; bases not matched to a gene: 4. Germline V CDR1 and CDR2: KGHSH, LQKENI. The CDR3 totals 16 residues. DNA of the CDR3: TGTGCCAGCTCACCACCTGGCGGGAGGGCATCCTACGAGCAGTACTTC. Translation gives CASSPPGGRASYEQYF. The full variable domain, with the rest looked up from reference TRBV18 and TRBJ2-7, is NAGVMQNPRHLVRRRGQEARLRCSPMKGHSHVYWYRQLPEEGLKFMVYLQKENIIDESGMPKERFSAEFPKEGPSILRIQQVVRGDSAAYFCASSPPGGRASYEQYFGPGTRLTVT.

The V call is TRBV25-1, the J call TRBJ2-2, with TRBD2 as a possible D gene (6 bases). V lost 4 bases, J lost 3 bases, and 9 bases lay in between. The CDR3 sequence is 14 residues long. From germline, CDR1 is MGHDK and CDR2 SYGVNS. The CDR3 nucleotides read TGTGCCAGCAGTGGGGGGGTCGACACCGGGGAGCTGTTTTTT. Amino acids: CASSGGVDTGELFF.

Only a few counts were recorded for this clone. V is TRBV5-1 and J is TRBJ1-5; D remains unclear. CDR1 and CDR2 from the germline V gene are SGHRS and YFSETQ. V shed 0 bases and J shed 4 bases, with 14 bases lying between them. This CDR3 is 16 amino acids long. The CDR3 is CASSLGTLSENQPQHF. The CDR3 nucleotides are TGCGCCAGCAGCTTGGGCACCCTTAGTGAGAATCAGCCCCAGCATTTT.

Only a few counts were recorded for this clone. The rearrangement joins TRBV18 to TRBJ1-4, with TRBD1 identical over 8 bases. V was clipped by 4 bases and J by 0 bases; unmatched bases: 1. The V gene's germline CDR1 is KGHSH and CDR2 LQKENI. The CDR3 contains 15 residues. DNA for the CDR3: TGTGCCAGCTCACTGGACAGGGCAACTAATGAAAAACTGTTTTTT. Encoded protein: CASSLDRATNEKLFF.

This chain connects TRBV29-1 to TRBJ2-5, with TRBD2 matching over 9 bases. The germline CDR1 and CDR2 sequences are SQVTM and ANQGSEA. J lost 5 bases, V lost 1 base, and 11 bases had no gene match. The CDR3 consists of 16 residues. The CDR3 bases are TGCAGCGTTGAAGGGCTAGCGGGGTCCCAGAGGGAGACCCAGTACTTC. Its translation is CSVEGLAGSQRETQYF.

CDR3 in amino acids: CSVVSGGDGYTF. The CDR3 bases are TGCAGCGTTGTATCGGGGGGCGATGGCTACACCTTC. V is TRBV29-1 and J is TRBJ1-2; a weak D match, TRBD1 (6 bases). The CDR3 totals 12 residues. Germline-derived CDR1 and CDR2 are SQVTM and ANQGSEA. V was shortened by 4 bases and J by 6 bases, with 12 bases between the two germline ends.

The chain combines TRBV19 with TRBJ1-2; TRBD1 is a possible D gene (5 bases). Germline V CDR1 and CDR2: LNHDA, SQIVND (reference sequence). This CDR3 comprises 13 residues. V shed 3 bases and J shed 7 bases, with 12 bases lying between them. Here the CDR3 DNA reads TGTGCCAGTAGTATCCGCGGGGCGCGTGGCTACACCTTC. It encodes CASSIRGARGYTF. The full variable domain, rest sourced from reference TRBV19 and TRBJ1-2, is DGGITQSPKYLFRKEGQNVTLSCEQNLNHDAMYWYRQDPGQGLRLIYYSQIVNDFQKGDIAEGYSVSREKKESFPLTVTSAQKNPTAFYLCASSIRGARGYTFGSGTRLTVV.

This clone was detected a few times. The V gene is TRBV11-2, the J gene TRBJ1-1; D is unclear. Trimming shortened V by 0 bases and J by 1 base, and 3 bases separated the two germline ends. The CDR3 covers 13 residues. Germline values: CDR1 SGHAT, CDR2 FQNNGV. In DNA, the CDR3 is TGTGCCAGCAGCTTAGAGGCGAACACTGAAGCTTTCTTT. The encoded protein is CASSLEANTEAFF.

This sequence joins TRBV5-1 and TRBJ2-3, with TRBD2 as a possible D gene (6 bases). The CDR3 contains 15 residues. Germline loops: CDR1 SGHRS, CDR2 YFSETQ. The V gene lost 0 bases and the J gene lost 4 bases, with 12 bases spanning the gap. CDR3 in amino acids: CASSLAGWGADTQYF. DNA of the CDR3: TGCGCCAGCAGCTTGGCAGGATGGGGGGCAGATACGCAGTATTTT.

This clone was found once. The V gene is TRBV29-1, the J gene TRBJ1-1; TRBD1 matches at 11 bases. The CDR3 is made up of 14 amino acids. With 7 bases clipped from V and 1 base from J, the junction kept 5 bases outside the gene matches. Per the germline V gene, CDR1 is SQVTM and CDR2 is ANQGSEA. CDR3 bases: TGCAGCGCCGGGACAGGGGGATCGAACACTGAAGCTTTCTTT. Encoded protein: CSAGTGGSNTEAFF. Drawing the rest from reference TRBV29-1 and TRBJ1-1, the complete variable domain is SAVISQKPSRDICQRGTSLTIQCQVDSQVTMMFWYRQQPGQSLTLIATANQGSEATYESGFVIDKFPISRPNLTFSTLTVSNMSPEDSSIYLCSAGTGGSNTEAFFGQGTRLTVV.

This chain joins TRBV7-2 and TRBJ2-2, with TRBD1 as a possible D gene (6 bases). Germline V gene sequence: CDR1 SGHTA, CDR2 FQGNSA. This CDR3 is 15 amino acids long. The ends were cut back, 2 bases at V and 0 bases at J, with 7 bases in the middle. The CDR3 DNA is TGTGCCAGCAGCTTAACAGGGACGAACACCGGGGAGCTGTTTTTT. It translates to CASSLTGTNTGELFF.

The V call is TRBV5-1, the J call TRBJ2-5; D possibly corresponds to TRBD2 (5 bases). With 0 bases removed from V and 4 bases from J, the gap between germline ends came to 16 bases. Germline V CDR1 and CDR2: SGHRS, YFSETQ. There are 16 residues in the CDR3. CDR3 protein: CASSLALGLEGETQYF. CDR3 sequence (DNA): TGCGCCAGCAGCTTGGCGCTTGGCCTAGAGGGAGAGACCCAGTACTTC.

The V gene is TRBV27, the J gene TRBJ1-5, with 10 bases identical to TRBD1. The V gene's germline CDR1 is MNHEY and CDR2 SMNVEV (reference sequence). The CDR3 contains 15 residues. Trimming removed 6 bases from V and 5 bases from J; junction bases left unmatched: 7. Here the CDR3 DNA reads TGTGCCAGCAGCCCGGGACAGGGGTTCGATCAGCCCCAGCATTTT. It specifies CASSPGQGFDQPQHF.

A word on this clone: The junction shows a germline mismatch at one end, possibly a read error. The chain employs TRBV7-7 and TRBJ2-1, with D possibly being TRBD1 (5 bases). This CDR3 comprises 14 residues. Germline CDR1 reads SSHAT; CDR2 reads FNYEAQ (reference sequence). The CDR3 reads CASSLQGSGDEQFF. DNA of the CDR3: TGTGCTAGCAGCTTGCAGGGATCAGGAGATGAGCAGTTCTTC.

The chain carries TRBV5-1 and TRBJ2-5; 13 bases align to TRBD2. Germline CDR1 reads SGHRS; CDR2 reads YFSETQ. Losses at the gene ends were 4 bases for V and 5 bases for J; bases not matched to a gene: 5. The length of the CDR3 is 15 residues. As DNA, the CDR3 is TGCGCCAGCAGCACTAGCGGGAGGGATGTCGAGACCCAGTACTTC. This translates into CASSTSGRDVETQYF.

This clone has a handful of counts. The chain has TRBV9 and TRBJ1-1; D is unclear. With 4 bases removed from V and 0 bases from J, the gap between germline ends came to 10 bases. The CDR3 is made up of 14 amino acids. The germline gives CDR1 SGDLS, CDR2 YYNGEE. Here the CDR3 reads CASSPWLLNTEAFF. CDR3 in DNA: TGTGCCAGCAGCCCTTGGCTCTTGAACACTGAAGCTTTCTTT. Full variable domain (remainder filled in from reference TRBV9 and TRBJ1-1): DSGVTQTPKHLITATGQRVTLRCSPRSGDLSVYWYQQSLDQGLQFLIQYYNGEERAKGNILERFSAQQFPDLHSELNLSSLELGDSALYFCASSPWLLNTEAFFGQGTRLTVV.

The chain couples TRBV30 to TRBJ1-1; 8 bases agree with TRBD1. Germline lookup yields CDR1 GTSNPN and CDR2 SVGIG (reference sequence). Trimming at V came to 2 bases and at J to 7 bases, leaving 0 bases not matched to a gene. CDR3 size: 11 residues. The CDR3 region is CAWSTGGEAFF. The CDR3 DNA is TGTGCCTGGAGTACAGGGGGTGAAGCTTTCTTT. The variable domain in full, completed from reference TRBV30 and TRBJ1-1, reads SQTIHQWPATLVQPVGSPLSLECTVEGTSNPNLYWYRQAAGRGLQLLFYSVGIGQISSEVPQNLSASRPQDRQFILSSKKLLLSDSGFYLCAWSTGGEAFFGQGTRLTVV.